This entry concerns a single TCR beta chain. What this receptor recognizes is not known. Base qualities were left out, and no much larger clone turns up one base away. The entry originates in a study of Ad26.COV2.S vaccination and SARS-CoV-2 variants (dated by TCRdb to the early 2020s). Study-level background: Vaccine-arm donors came from COV1001, a multicentre, randomized, double-blind, placebo-controlled phase I-IIa trial of Ad26.COV2.S in healthy adults. Dosing of Ad26.COV2.S was intramuscular, at either 5x10^10 or 1x10^11 viral particles, delivered as one shot or as two shots spaced 56 days apart. The specificity and breadth of SARS-CoV-2-reactive T cell receptors after Ad26.COV2.S vaccination were assessed by TCRbeta repertoire sequencing. A total of around 32 samples were included in the TCR-sequenced set, comprising roughly 19 Ad26.COV2.S vaccine recipients, 5 placebo recipients and 8 SARS-CoV-2 convalescent individuals. Trial participants were randomized into five groups of five, in which low-dose or high-dose Ad26.COV2.S was given once or twice, or placebo was given on both occasions. Throughout the experiments and outcome assessment, investigators stayed blinded to trial group allocation. What the work shows at the level of the full study, not this receptor alone: After vaccination, substantial breadth of spike-specific CD8+ and CD4+ T cell responses was reported. The study lacked the statistical power to compare responses across vaccine doses or regimens. Vaccine and placebo recipients had similar non-spike TCR breadth, a finding consistent with the vaccine containing only spike. Ad26.COV2.S recipients had higher spike-specific TCR breadth than placebo recipients (P = 0.0014). The authors noted that the TCR breadth and depth analyses may have underestimated total T cell responses.

Clipping removes 2 bases from V and 8 bases from J, with 10 as the unmatched junction base count. The CDR3 has 15 amino acids, counting the end cysteine and phenylalanine. The sequence is cut down to CDR3 DNA, 45 bases in frame from base 1. CDR1 and CDR2 were assigned from the germline V gene as MDHEN and SYDVKM. The immunoSEQ Assay was the method used to sequence TCRbeta CDR3 regions. After extraction, genomic DNA underwent amplification by bias-controlled multiplex PCR, followed by high-throughput sequencing. The study's processing was this. To quantify the absolute abundance of each unique TCRbeta CDR3 region, sequences were collapsed and filtered. T cell fraction was estimated by normalizing TCRbeta template counts to usable DNA, which was measured by amplifying reference genes present in all nucleated cells. Repertoire TCRs were annotated as SARS-CoV-2-specific when V gene, CDR3 amino acid sequence and J gene were exactly matched to a known reactive TCR set. The reference SARS-CoV-2 TCR set was derived from MIRA and filtered for enrichment in COVID-19-positive ImmuneCODE repertoires, a step that removed public or cross-reactive TCRs. Based on the MIRA antigens, annotated TCRs were further analysed at the level of specific ORF or position within ORF. Breadth was defined as the number of annotated unique rearrangements divided by the total number of unique productive rearrangements, and depth was defined as the summed frequency of the annotated unique rearrangements. Two-sided Wilcoxon rank-sum tests were used to compare TCR breadth between groups. What TCRdb holds here is the immuneACCESS table cut down to in-frame rearrangements. Part of the clones is not present; checked against another copy, under half of the missing clones reflect an unresolved V gene, and the others are unexplained. V and J calls and clone size come straight from that table; D and trimming were deduced from the DNA. The sample contains 380,000 or so clones, about 89% of them found a single time. The top ten hold approximately 5% of the sample.

This specimen's treatment or condition label, interpreted: some 19 received Ad26.COV2.S at low or high dose, single or two shots; about 5 received placebo; per-sample allocation not given. For vaccine and placebo recipients, repertoires were sequenced using samples collected on day 63 after the first injection. In Cohort 1b, 25 to 30 adults aged 18-55 years were enrolled at a single site in Boston, USA, between 29 July and 7 August 2020. Ad26.COV2.S was a replication-incompetent adenovirus type 26 vector that expressed a prefusion-stabilized SARS-CoV-2 spike protein derived from the original Wuhan strain.

Sequencing was performed on peripheral blood, taken in a trial of Ad26.COV2.S vaccine versus placebo. This receptor was taken from a person between 18 and 65 years old who received the Ad26.COV2.S COVID-19 vaccine or a placebo. The chain is assembled from TRBV28 and TRBJ1-2, with 8 bases in between that match TRBD1. Here the CDR3 is given as CASSLLDRALWGYTF. DNA sequence: TGTGCCAGCAGTTTACTGGACAGGGCCCTTTGGGGCTACACCTTC.